The rows below give T cell receptor beta chains drawn from one sample of a study of shared clonotypes between healthy human individuals. Sequencing used immunoSEQ multiplex PCR; TCRdb keeps in-frame clones, though not all of them. Of about 2.2 million clones detected, around 93% appear once; the ten largest clones hold less than 2%. Sequenced sample: naive CD8+ T cells from PBMCs. These receptor sequences come from a man between 18 and 29 years old in good health. Some clones in this sample may be carry-over from other donors' samples. The CDR3 runs from the conserved cysteine through the conserved F or W. Each record gives: J gene, clone size, D gene, V gene, CDR3 DNA, CDR3 protein. The D gene is left open where the match is weak. Clone size, where shown, is once, few, many, or a class for clones that have expanded.

J gene: TRBJ2-7
clone size: .
D gene: .
V gene: TRBV19
CDR3 DNA: TGTGCCAGTAGTATAGGGACGGACGGATCCTACGAGCAGTACTTC
CDR3 protein: CASSIGTDGSYEQYF

J gene: TRBJ2-5
clone size: .
D gene: .
V gene: TRBV14
CDR3 DNA: TGTGCCAGCAGCCCCCTCAGGGATCGGTACCAAGAGACCCAGTACTTC
CDR3 protein: CASSPLRDRYQETQYF

J gene: TRBJ1-1
clone size: .
D gene: .
V gene: TRBV19
CDR3 DNA: TGTGCCAGTAGTGAGGGGATGGGCACTGAAGCTTTCTTT
CDR3 protein: CASSEGMGTEAFF

J gene: TRBJ2-7
clone size: .
D gene: .
V gene: TRBV28
CDR3 DNA: TGTGCCAGCCTTGGCCACGAGCAGTACTTC
CDR3 protein: CASLGHEQYF

J gene: TRBJ2-5
clone size: .
D gene: .
V gene: TRBV9
CDR3 DNA: TGTGCCAGCAGCGATGGGGAGACCCAGTACTTC
CDR3 protein: CASSDGETQYF

J gene: TRBJ2-3
clone size: .
D gene: .
V gene: TRBV9
CDR3 DNA: TGTGCCAGCAGCGCCACCATAGGGGGATTCACAGATACGCAGTATTTT
CDR3 protein: CASSATIGGFTDTQYF

J gene: TRBJ1-6
clone size: .
D gene: .
V gene: TRBV15
CDR3 DNA: TGTGCCACCAGCGCAGACAGAGATAATTCACCCCTCCACTTT
CDR3 protein: CATSADRDNSPLHF

J gene: TRBJ2-6
clone size: .
D gene: .
V gene: TRBV6-6
CDR3 DNA: TGTGCCAGCAGTCCCGGGGGGGCCAACGTCCTGACTTTC
CDR3 protein: CASSPGGANVLTF

J gene: TRBJ1-2
clone size: .
D gene: .
V gene: TRBV27
CDR3 DNA: TGTGCCAGCAGTTTTTCTTCGGGGGATGCCGTCCTGTATGGCTACACCTTC
CDR3 protein: CASSFSSGDAVLYGYTF

J gene: TRBJ2-7
clone size: .
D gene: TRBD1
V gene: TRBV28
CDR3 DNA: TGTGCCAGCAGTGGGACAGGCTCCTCCTACGAGCAGTACTTC
CDR3 protein: CASSGTGSSYEQYF

J gene: TRBJ1-1
clone size: .
D gene: TRBD1
V gene: TRBV27
CDR3 DNA: TGTGCCAGCAGTCCGCGCCGGACAGGGTACCCTGAAGCTTTCTTT
CDR3 protein: CASSPRRTGYPEAFF

J gene: TRBJ2-7
clone size: .
D gene: TRBD1
V gene: TRBV28
CDR3 DNA: TGTGCCAGCAGTCCCTGGGACAGGGCCCACGAGCAGTACTTC
CDR3 protein: CASSPWDRAHEQYF

J gene: TRBJ2-2
clone size: .
D gene: .
V gene: TRBV5-6
CDR3 DNA: TGTGCCAGCAGGGCGAGGGACTTGTTCACCGGGGAGCTGTTTTTT
CDR3 protein: CASRARDLFTGELFF

J gene: TRBJ1-2
clone size: .
D gene: .
V gene: TRBV15
CDR3 DNA: TGTGCCACCAGCAAGGAGGGTTCCGCTCACTATGGCTACACCTTC
CDR3 protein: CATSKEGSAHYGYTF

J gene: TRBJ2-4
clone size: .
D gene: TRBD2
V gene: TRBV7-9
CDR3 DNA: TGTGCCAGCAGCCCCCGGGGGGACTCTAGATGGGACATTCAGTACTTC
CDR3 protein: CASSPRGDSRWDIQYF

J gene: TRBJ1-2
clone size: .
D gene: TRBD1
V gene: TRBV2
CDR3 DNA: TGTGCCAGCAGCGATCCTGGACAGGGGTTCGCTAACTATGGCTACACCTTC
CDR3 protein: CASSDPGQGFANYGYTF

J gene: TRBJ2-7
clone size: once
D gene: .
V gene: TRBV14
CDR3 DNA: TGTGCCAGCAGCCAAGGACACCTCTACGAGCAGTACTTC
CDR3 protein: CASSQGHLYEQYF

J gene: TRBJ1-3
clone size: .
D gene: .
V gene: TRBV28
CDR3 DNA: TGTGCCAGCAGTTTAACAGGCGTCTCTGGAAACACCATATATTTT
CDR3 protein: CASSLTGVSGNTIYF

J gene: TRBJ1-1
clone size: .
D gene: .
V gene: TRBV6-6
CDR3 DNA: TGTGCCAGCAGTTACTCGTTAGGTAACTCTGAAGCTTTCTTT
CDR3 protein: CASSYSLGNSEAFF

J gene: TRBJ1-2
clone size: .
D gene: .
V gene: TRBV7-3
CDR3 DNA: TGTGCCAGCAGCCCCATCGGGGGGGGCTCTGCGAGAGGTGGCTACACCTTC
CDR3 protein: CASSPIGGGSARGGYTF

J gene: TRBJ2-7
clone size: .
D gene: .
V gene: TRBV7-9
CDR3 DNA: TGTGCCAGCAGCTTACGTCGAGGCGAGCAGTACTTC
CDR3 protein: CASSLRRGEQYF

J gene: TRBJ1-5
clone size: .
D gene: .
V gene: TRBV28
CDR3 DNA: TGTGCCAGCAGGTGGAGTAGCAATCAGCCCCAGCATTTT
CDR3 protein: CASRWSSNQPQHF

J gene: TRBJ2-7
clone size: once
D gene: TRBD2
V gene: TRBV18
CDR3 DNA: TGTGCCAGCTCACCGAGCAGGGAGGGATCCTACGAGCAGTACTTC
CDR3 protein: CASSPSREGSYEQYF

J gene: TRBJ2-7
clone size: .
D gene: .
V gene: TRBV19
CDR3 DNA: TGTGCCACAAGGGTAGGGGGATCCTACGAGCAGTACTTC
CDR3 protein: CATRVGGSYEQYF

J gene: TRBJ2-7
clone size: .
D gene: TRBD1
V gene: TRBV28
CDR3 DNA: TGTGCCAGCAGTTGGGACAGGGAGGCCTCCGAGCAGTACTTC
CDR3 protein: CASSWDREASEQYF

J gene: TRBJ1-1
clone size: once
D gene: .
V gene: TRBV30
CDR3 DNA: TGTGCCTGGAGTGCTACAGGTGGCAGCACTGAAGCTTTCTTT
CDR3 protein: CAWSATGGSTEAFF

J gene: TRBJ2-7
clone size: .
D gene: TRBD2
V gene: TRBV19
CDR3 DNA: TGTGCCAGTAGTATAGGGGTAGCGGGAGCCTACGAGCAGTACTTC
CDR3 protein: CASSIGVAGAYEQYF

J gene: TRBJ1-2
clone size: .
D gene: .
V gene: TRBV4-3
CDR3 DNA: TGCGCCAGCAGCCAAGAGGGGGCTAGGCCCTATGGCTACACCTTC
CDR3 protein: CASSQEGARPYGYTF

J gene: TRBJ2-7
clone size: .
D gene: TRBD2
V gene: TRBV10-3
CDR3 DNA: TGTGCCATCAGTGAGTTCAGCGGGACCTACGAGCAGTACTTC
CDR3 protein: CAISEFSGTYEQYF

J gene: TRBJ2-7
clone size: .
D gene: .
V gene: TRBV27
CDR3 DNA: TGTGCCAGCCAGGGGCTAGCGGAGAGGGGCTACGAGCAGTACTTC
CDR3 protein: CASQGLAERGYEQYF

J gene: TRBJ2-7
clone size: .
D gene: TRBD2
V gene: TRBV10-1
CDR3 DNA: TGCGCCAGCAGTGAGTTCGCTAGCGGGAGGTCCTACGAGCAGTACTTC
CDR3 protein: CASSEFASGRSYEQYF

J gene: TRBJ1-5
clone size: .
D gene: .
V gene: TRBV12-1
CDR3 DNA: TGTGCCAGCAGCTTTCAGGGGAATCAGCCCCAGCATTTT
CDR3 protein: CASSFQGNQPQHF

J gene: TRBJ2-2
clone size: .
D gene: TRBD2
V gene: TRBV28
CDR3 DNA: TGTGCCAGCAGCAGAATGGGGGGGGACCCCACCGGGGAGCTGTTTTTT
CDR3 protein: CASSRMGGDPTGELFF

J gene: TRBJ2-7
clone size: once
D gene: .
V gene: TRBV11-3
CDR3 DNA: TGTGCCAGCAGCTTAGGGTTGGGGTACGAGCAGTACTTC
CDR3 protein: CASSLGLGYEQYF

J gene: TRBJ2-5
clone size: .
D gene: TRBD2
V gene: TRBV5-1
CDR3 DNA: TGCGCCAGCAGCGCGGGAGGGCGGGAGGTGGAGACCCAGTACTTC
CDR3 protein: CASSAGGREVETQYF

J gene: TRBJ2-6
clone size: .
D gene: .
V gene: TRBV14
CDR3 DNA: TGTGCCAGCAGCCGTTTGGAGGGTGTCTCTGGGGCCAACGTCCTGACTTTC
CDR3 protein: CASSRLEGVSGANVLTF

J gene: TRBJ2-4
clone size: .
D gene: .
V gene: TRBV7-9
CDR3 DNA: TGTGCCAGCAGCCCGCCGCGAGGGTACATTCAGTACTTC
CDR3 protein: CASSPPRGYIQYF

J gene: TRBJ1-5
clone size: few
D gene: .
V gene: TRBV4-1
CDR3 DNA: TGCGCCAGCAGCCAAGATCGGTCCGGGAGGGGTCAGCCCCAGCATTTT
CDR3 protein: CASSQDRSGRGQPQHF